This passage covers 18 T cell receptor beta chains from one sample sequenced in a study of blood T cell repertoires in COVID-19. The assay was immunoSEQ multiplex PCR, and TCRdb's table has in-frame clones only and misses some. The sample has about 120,000 clones, around 81% seen once; the top ten hold 3.8%. The sample comprised peripheral blood. All receptors derive from a woman aged 45 to 65 with acute or convalescent COVID-19.

The rearrangement links TRBV19 to TRBJ2-7; D is possibly TRBD1 (6 bases). V lost 4 bases and J lost 5, with 15 bases in between. CDR3 size: 14 residues. Germline loops: CDR1 LNHDA, CDR2 SQIVND (reference sequence). The CDR3 loop is CASSTNRVVNEQYF. The DNA of the CDR3 is TGTGCCAGTAGTACAAACAGGGTAGTCAACGAGCAGTACTTC.

V usage is TRBV28 and J usage is TRBJ1-1; 7 bases match TRBD1. V was pared by 6 bases and J by 8 bases, with 6 bases of the junction left unmatched. Germline V gene sequence: CDR1 MDHEN, CDR2 SYDVKM. The CDR3 length is 12 residues. CDR3: CASSWPGQEAFF. The CDR3 coding sequence is TGTGCCAGCAGCTGGCCGGGACAGGAAGCTTTCTTT.

This chain connects TRBV5-6 to TRBJ1-2, with a weak D call TRBD1 (5 bases). CDR1 is SGHDT, CDR2 YYEEEE, per germline. Trimming removed 4 bases at V and 7 bases at J, with 14 bases between. This CDR3 comprises 13 residues. CDR3 in DNA: TGTGCCAGCAGCCTGCGGACAACAGGTGGCTACACCTTC. It is translated as CASSLRTTGGYTF.

The chain employs TRBV10-3 and TRBJ2-3, with 7 bases that match TRBD2. This CDR3 contains 17 residues. The trim removed 0 bases at V and 5 bases at J, leaving 11 bases unmatched. Germline values: CDR1 ENHRY, CDR2 SYGVKD. The CDR3 is CAISESKSGGPGDTQYF. The DNA for the CDR3 is TGTGCCATCAGTGAGTCGAAATCGGGAGGACCTGGAGATACGCAGTATTTT.

The rearrangement uses TRBV7-9 and TRBJ2-7; possibly TRBD2 for D (6 bases). The germline V gene has CDR1 SEHNR and CDR2 FQNEAQ (reference sequence). Trimming pared 5 bases from V and 6 bases from J, leaving 20 bases between. The CDR3 consists of 15 residues. CDR3 protein: CASSRDFTQRSEQYF. In DNA, the CDR3 is TGTGCCAGCAGCCGGGACTTCACGCAACGGAGCGAGCAGTACTTC.

The J gene is TRBJ2-5, the V gene TRBV29-1, with 7 bases matching TRBD1. Unmatched junction bases numbered 1, after V lost 4 bases and J lost 2 bases. CDR1 SQVTM and CDR2 ANQGSEA come from the germline V gene. The CDR3 loop spans 12 amino acids. The CDR3 coding sequence is TGCAGCGTTGGGGGACAGCAAGAGACCCAGTACTTC. Its translation: CSVGGQQETQYF. Complete variable domain (other parts from reference TRBV29-1 and TRBJ2-5): SAVISQKPSRDICQRGTSLTIQCQVDSQVTMMFWYRQQPGQSLTLIATANQGSEATYESGFVIDKFPISRPNLTFSTLTVSNMSPEDSSIYLCSVGGQQETQYFGPGTRLLVL.

V usage is TRBV27 and J usage is TRBJ1-2; D gene ambiguous. Per germline, CDR1 MNHEY and CDR2 SMNVEV (reference sequence). The CDR3 spans 12 residues. V was trimmed by 5 bases and J by 8 bases, leaving 12 bases between them. As DNA, the CDR3 is TGTGCCAGCAGTCCTTCAGGTTGGGGCTACACCTTC. Its translation is CASSPSGWGYTF.

The genes are TRBV28 and TRBJ2-1; D might be TRBD1 (5 bases). V lost 3 bases and J 5 bases, leaving 14 bases between the germline ends. CDR1 is MDHEN and CDR2 is SYDVKM in the germline V gene. The CDR3 length is 15 residues. CDR3 bases: TGTGCCAGCAGTTTGATGCGTGTAGGGGACAATGAGCAGTTCTTC. Translating gives CASSLMRVGDNEQFF. The full variable domain, its missing parts supplied by reference TRBV28 and TRBJ2-1, is DVKVTQSSRYLVKRTGEKVFLECVQDMDHENMFWYRQDPGLGLRLIYFSYDVKMKEKGDIPEGYSVSREKKERFSLILESASTNQTSMYLCASSLMRVGDNEQFFGPGTRLTVL.

The chain couples TRBV3-1 (or the pseudogene TRBV3-2) to TRBJ1-2; TRBD1 might be the D (6 bases). Germline V gives CDR1 LGHDT, CDR2 YNNKEL (reference sequence). The CDR3 has 15 residues. Trimming removed 5 bases from V and 2 bases from J, with 15 bases in between. This CDR3 reads CASSSDRIVNYGYTF. In DNA form, the CDR3 reads TGTGCCAGCAGCTCAGACAGGATTGTGAACTATGGCTACACCTTC.

This rearrangement joins TRBV5-4 to TRBJ1-4, with D possibly being TRBD1 (6 bases). Germline assignment: CDR1 SGHNT and CDR2 YYREEE (reference sequence). Trimming cost V 4 bases and J 0 bases, with 13 bases left between them. The CDR3 contains 16 residues. CDR3 region: CASSKGGIATNEKLFF. The DNA for the CDR3 is TGTGCCAGCAGCAAGGGGGGGATTGCAACTAATGAAAAACTGTTTTTT.

The chain has TRBV9 and TRBJ2-2; the D gene is possibly TRBD1 (5 bases). The CDR3 is made up of 15 amino acids. V was pared by 0 bases and J by 1 base, with 7 bases between. Per the germline V gene, CDR1 is SGDLS and CDR2 is YYNGEE. The CDR3 nucleotides are TGTGCCAGCAGCGTAGGCAGGGTGAACACCGGGGAGCTGTTTTTT. Translated: CASSVGRVNTGELFF.

The chain couples TRBV4-2 to TRBJ2-5, with 12 bases lining up with TRBD2. Germline V gene lookup returns CDR1 LGHNA and CDR2 YNFKEQ. CDR3 length: 16 amino acids. After removal of 2 bases from V and 1 base from J, the junction contained 2 bases not matched to a gene. The CDR3 loop reads CASSQPGLAGQETQYF. The CDR3 bases are TGTGCCAGCAGCCAACCGGGACTAGCGGGCCAAGAGACCCAGTACTTC.

The gene calls are TRBV6-5 and TRBJ1-3, with D uncertain. Germline CDR1 reads MNHEY; CDR2 reads SVGAGI. V was pared by 6 bases and J by 0 bases, with 6 bases between. The CDR3 loop spans 13 amino acids. The CDR3 region has the DNA TGTGCCAGCAGGCGTTTCTCTGGAAACACCATATATTTT. As protein: CASRRFSGNTIYF.

The genes are TRBV11-2 and TRBJ2-2; D call uncertain. This CDR3 comprises 15 residues. Trimming cost V 1 base and J 3 bases, with 9 bases left between them. The germline gives CDR1 SGHAT, CDR2 FQNNGV. CDR3: CASSLVRGDTGELFF. CDR3 nucleotides: TGTGCCAGCAGCTTAGTCCGAGGCGACACCGGGGAGCTGTTTTTT.

The rearrangement links TRBV19 to TRBJ2-1, with 12 bases identical to TRBD2. The CDR3 contains 15 residues. CDR1 is LNHDA, CDR2 SQIVND, per germline (reference sequence). V lost 4 bases and J lost 4; bases outside the gene matches: 2. DNA for the CDR3: TGTGCCAGTAGTACAGGGACTAGCGGGTACAATGAGCAGTTCTTC. It yields the protein CASSTGTSGYNEQFF.

This clone has just a few counts. V gene TRBV7-9 combines with J gene TRBJ2-5, with D hard to call. The CDR3 has 12 residues. CDR1 and CDR2 from the germline V gene are SEHNR and FQNEAQ (reference sequence). V was cut by 8 bases and J by 0 bases, with 7 bases left in between. CDR3 region: CASGQDQETQYF. The CDR3 nucleotides read TGTGCCAGCGGGCAGGACCAAGAGACCCAGTACTTC.

V gene TRBV9 combines with J gene TRBJ1-1; D might be TRBD1 (6 bases). V was clipped by 3 bases and J by 4 bases, with 10 bases between them. The CDR3 length is 13 residues. CDR1 is SGDLS and CDR2 is YYNGEE in the germline V gene. The CDR3 spells CASSGYRATEAFF. CDR3 DNA sequence: TGTGCCAGCAGCGGGTACAGGGCCACTGAAGCTTTCTTT.

The chain links TRBV5-1 to TRBJ2-1, with 9 bases fitting TRBD2. The junction had 8 bases not matched to a gene; V was cut back by 2 bases and J by 8 bases. Germline V gives CDR1 SGHRS, CDR2 YFSETQ. This CDR3 comprises 15 residues. CDR3 residues: CASSLTSGYVDEQFF. CDR3 in DNA: TGCGCCAGCAGCTTAACTAGCGGGTACGTTGATGAGCAGTTCTTC.